Sequencing of this T cell receptor (beta chain) was carried out in a study of cytomegalovirus exposure and HLA in healthy donors. The study's findings and limits: The study assumed roughly uniform donor sequencing depth for presence/absence analyses.

A multiplex PCR was run with 60 Vbeta primers and 13 Jbeta primers. Profiled with immunoSEQ multiplex PCR; TCRdb holds only in-frame clones, not every one. The table lists more than 110,000 clones, 76% of them singletons. On this clone itself: As yet, its antigen is unknown.

This CDR3 has 14 amino acids. With 6 bases removed from V and 5 bases from J, the gap between germline ends came to 16 bases. Per the germline V gene, CDR1 is MNHEY and CDR2 is SMNVEV (reference sequence). The sequencing sample was made of PBMCs. This chain links TRBV27 with TRBJ2-5; possibly TRBD2 for D (6 bases). The sequence was collected from a young man in good health and CMV-seronegative. The CDR3 coding sequence is TGTGCCAGCAGCACTCTAAGCGCGGGGGAGACCCAGTACTTC. This gives the protein CASSTLSAGETQYF.